The entry below gives a single T cell receptor beta chain sequence along with its context. What it recognizes is unknown. This record belongs to a study of cytomegalovirus exposure and HLA in healthy donors. About the research overall: HLA-typed donors contributed 80 million or so unique TCRs, which were held in an early data release. Study-level results: At a 0.05 false discovery rate, a later analysis found approximately 15,000 TCR beta sequences to be associated with HLA alleles. The authors reported that TCR beta sequences could predict HLA-A and HLA-B alleles. These predictions were accurate for most subjects in the first cohort.

The PCR employed 60 Vbeta primers together with 13 Jbeta primers. Measured with immunoSEQ multiplex PCR; TCRdb has only the in-frame clones, and not every one. Among about 72,000 clones listed, around 82% were seen once. Germline loops: CDR1 LNHDA, CDR2 SQIVND (reference sequence). J lost 1 base, V lost 8 bases, and 4 bases had no gene match. This CDR3 has 13 amino acids. This TCR was recovered from a man aged 35 to 55 in good health and CMV-seronegative. Sequenced material: PBMCs. V usage is TRBV19 and J usage is TRBJ1-1, with 7 positions matching TRBD1. The CDR3 sequence is CASGTVRNTEAFF. CDR3 DNA: TGTGCCAGTGGGACAGTCCGGAACACTGAAGCTTTCTTT.